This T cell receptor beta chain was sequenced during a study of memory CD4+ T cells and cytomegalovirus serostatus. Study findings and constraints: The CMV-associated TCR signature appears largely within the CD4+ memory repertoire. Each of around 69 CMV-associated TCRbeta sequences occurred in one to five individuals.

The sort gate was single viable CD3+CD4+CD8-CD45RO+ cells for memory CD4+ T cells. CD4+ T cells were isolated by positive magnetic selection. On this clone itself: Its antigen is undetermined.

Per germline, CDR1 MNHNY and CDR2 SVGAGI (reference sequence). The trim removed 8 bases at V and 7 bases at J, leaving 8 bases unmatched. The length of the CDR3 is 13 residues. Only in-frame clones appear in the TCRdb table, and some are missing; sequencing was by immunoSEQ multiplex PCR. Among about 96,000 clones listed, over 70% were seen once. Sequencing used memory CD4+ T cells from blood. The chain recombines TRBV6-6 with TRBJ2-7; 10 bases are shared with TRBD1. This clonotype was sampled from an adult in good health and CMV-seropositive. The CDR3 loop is CASRRQGAKEQYF. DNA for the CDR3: TGTGCCAGCCGGAGACAGGGGGCTAAAGAGCAGTACTTC.